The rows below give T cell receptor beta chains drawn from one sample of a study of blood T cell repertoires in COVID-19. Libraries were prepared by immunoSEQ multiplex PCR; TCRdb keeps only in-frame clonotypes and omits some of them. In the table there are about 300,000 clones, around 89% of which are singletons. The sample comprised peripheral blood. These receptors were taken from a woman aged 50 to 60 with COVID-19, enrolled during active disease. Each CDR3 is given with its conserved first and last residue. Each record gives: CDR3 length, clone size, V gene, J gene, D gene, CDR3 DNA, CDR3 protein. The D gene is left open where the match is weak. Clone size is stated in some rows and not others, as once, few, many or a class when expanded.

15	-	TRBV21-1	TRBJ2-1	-	TGTGCCAGCAGCAAGCCGCTAGCGCGATACAATGAGCAGTTCTTC	CASSKPLARYNEQFF
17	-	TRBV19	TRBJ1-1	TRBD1	TGTGCCAGTAGTATAGTTCCGGGACAGGGGGCAAACACTGAAGCTTTCTTT	CASSIVPGQGANTEAFF
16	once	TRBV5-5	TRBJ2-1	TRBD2	TGTGCCAGCAGCTTAAAGGGACTAGCGGGGTACAATGAGCAGTTCTTC	CASSLKGLAGYNEQFF
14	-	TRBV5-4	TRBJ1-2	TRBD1	TGTGCCAGCAGCGCCGGACAGGGCGGCTATGGCTACACCTTC	CASSAGQGGYGYTF
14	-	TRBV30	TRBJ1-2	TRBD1	TGTGCCTGGGGGGGACAGAGTACTTCCTATGGCTACACCTTC	CAWGGQSTSYGYTF
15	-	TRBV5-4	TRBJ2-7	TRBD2	TGTGCCAGCAGCCCACAGACTAGCGGGCTCTACGAGCAGTACTTC	CASSPQTSGLYEQYF
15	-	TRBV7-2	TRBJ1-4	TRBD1	TGTGCCAGCAGCAAAACCAGGGGGCGCATTGAAAAACTGTTTTTT	CASSKTRGRIEKLFF
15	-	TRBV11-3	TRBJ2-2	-	TGTGCCAGCAGCTTAGGACTCCCGGGCACCGGGGAGCTGTTTTTT	CASSLGLPGTGELFF
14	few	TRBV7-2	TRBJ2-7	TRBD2	TGTGCCAGCAGCTTAGGGACTAGACCTTACGAGCAGTACTTC	CASSLGTRPYEQYF
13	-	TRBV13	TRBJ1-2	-	TGTGCCAGCAGCTTACGCGGGGGAGGTGGCTACACCTTC	CASSLRGGGGYTF
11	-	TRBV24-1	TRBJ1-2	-	TGTGCCACCAGTGGAGGGAATGGCTACACCTTC	CATSGGNGYTF
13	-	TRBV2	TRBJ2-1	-	TGTGCCAGCAGTGAGCGGGGATGGAATGAGCAGTTCTTC	CASSERGWNEQFF
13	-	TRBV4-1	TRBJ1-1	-	TGCGCCAGCAGCCAAGAATGGGAGACTGAAGCTTTCTTT	CASSQEWETEAFF
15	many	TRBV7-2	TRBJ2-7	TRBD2	TGTGCCAGCAGCTCGGGGGGGGAGCCCTATTTTGAGCAGTACTTC	CASSSGGEPYFEQYF
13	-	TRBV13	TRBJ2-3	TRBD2	TGTGCCAGCAGACCGATTTCTAGCGGCACGCAGTATTTT	CASRPISSGTQYF
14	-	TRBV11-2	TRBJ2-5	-	TGTGCCAGCAGCTTCGGTCCCCGGGGAGAGACCCAGTACTTC	CASSFGPRGETQYF
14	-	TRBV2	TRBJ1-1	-	TGTGCCAGCACGCCCACTGCCCTGAACACTGAAGCTTTCTTT	CASTPTALNTEAFF
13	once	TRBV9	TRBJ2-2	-	TGTGCCACCGGAGGGCGGGTGGCCGGGGAGCTGTTTTTT	CATGGRVAGELFF
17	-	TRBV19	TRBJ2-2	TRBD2	TGTGCCAGTAGTACCGAGCTAGCGGGAGGGCCCTCCGGGGAGCTGTTTTTT	CASSTELAGGPSGELFF
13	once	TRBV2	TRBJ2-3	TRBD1	TGTGCCAGCAGAACAGGGGACGCAGATACGCAGTATTTT	CASRTGDADTQYF
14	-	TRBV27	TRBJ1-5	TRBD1	TGTGCCAGCACGGGACAGGGGAGCAATCAGCCCCAGCATTTT	CASTGQGSNQPQHF
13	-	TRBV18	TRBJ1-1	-	TGTGCCAGCTCACCTATTGAGGGCCCGGGGGCTTTCTTT	CASSPIEGPGAFF
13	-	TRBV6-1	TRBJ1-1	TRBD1	TGTGCCAGCAGTGAAGCGCGGGACAGGCCCGCTTTCTTT	CASSEARDRPAFF
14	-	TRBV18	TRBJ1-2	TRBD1	TGTGCCAGCTCAGAAATGACAGGGGCGGATGGCTACACCTTC	CASSEMTGADGYTF
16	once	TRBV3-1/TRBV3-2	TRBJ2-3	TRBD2	TGTGCCAGCAGCCAAGTCCGAGCGGGACGCACAGATACGCAGTATTTT	CASSQVRAGRTDTQYF
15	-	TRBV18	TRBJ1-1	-	TGTGCCAGCTCACCACCGGGGCAGTTGAACACTGAAGCTTTCTTT	CASSPPGQLNTEAFF
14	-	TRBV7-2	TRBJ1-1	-	TGTGCCAGCAGCTTACCCGTGCGGACAACTGAAGCTTTCTTT	CASSLPVRTTEAFF
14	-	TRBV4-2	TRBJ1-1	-	TGTGCCAGCAGCCCGACAGGAACGAAGACTGAAGCTTTCTTT	CASSPTGTKTEAFF
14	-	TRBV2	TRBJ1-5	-	TGTGCCAGCAGTACACAAAATAGCAATCAGCCCCAGCATTTT	CASSTQNSNQPQHF
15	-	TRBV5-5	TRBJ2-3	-	TGTGCCAGCAGCTTCCTGGACACGGACCCAGATACGCAGTATTTT	CASSFLDTDPDTQYF
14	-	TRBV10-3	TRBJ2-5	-	TGTGCCATCAGGACAGAGAACTCCCAAGAGACCCAGTACTTC	CAIRTENSQETQYF
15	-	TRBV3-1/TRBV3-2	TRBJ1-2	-	TGTGCCAGCAGCCAAGACAGGCTGGGTGGGCAAGGCTACACCTTC	CASSQDRLGGQGYTF
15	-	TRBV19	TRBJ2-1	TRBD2	TGTGCCAGCAAAAACGGACTAGCGCGCCACAATGAGCAGTTCTTC	CASKNGLARHNEQFF
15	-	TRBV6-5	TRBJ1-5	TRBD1	TGTGCCAGCAGCCCCTCCCGGACAGGGGAACAGCCCCAGCATTTT	CASSPSRTGEQPQHF
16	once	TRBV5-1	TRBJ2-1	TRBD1	TGCGCCAGCAGCTCTGGACAGGGGGCTCGGGACAATGAGCAGTTCTTC	CASSSGQGARDNEQFF
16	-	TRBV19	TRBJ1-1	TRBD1	TGTGCCAGTACCCCTCGCGGACAGGGAGGCCGGACTGAAGCTTTCTTT	CASTPRGQGGRTEAFF
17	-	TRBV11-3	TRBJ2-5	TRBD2	TGTGCCAGCAGCCCACCATCTGGGGCTAGCGGGGAAGAGACCCAGTACTTC	CASSPPSGASGEETQYF
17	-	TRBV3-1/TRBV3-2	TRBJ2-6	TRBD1	TGTGCCAGCAGCCCACAGGGGGCAGTTCCTGGGGCCAACGTCCTGACTTTC	CASSPQGAVPGANVLTF
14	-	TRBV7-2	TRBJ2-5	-	TGTGCCAGCAGTTTAGCAGGGGGGGGAGAGACCCAGTACTTC	CASSLAGGGETQYF
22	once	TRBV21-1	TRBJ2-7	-	TGTGCCAGCAGCAAAGGGATCCCGGAGCGACCGGGACTAGCGGGAGGGCCCCACGAGCAGTACTTC	CASSKGIPERPGLAGGPHEQYF
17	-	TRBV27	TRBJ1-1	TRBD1	TGTGCCAGCCCTTCTTCCGGGACAGACCCCGTGGGGACTGAAGCTTTCTTT	CASPSSGTDPVGTEAFF
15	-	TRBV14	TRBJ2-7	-	TGTGCCAGCAGCCAAGGTTATTCCAGCTCCTACGAGCAGTACTTC	CASSQGYSSSYEQYF
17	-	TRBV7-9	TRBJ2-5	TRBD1	TGTGCCAGCAGCTGGAGCCGGGACAGGGGGCGCGGAGAGACCCAGTACTTC	CASSWSRDRGRGETQYF
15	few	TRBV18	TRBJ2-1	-	TGTGCCAGCTCACCGAAAGCGACTAGCTACAATGAGCAGTTCTTC	CASSPKATSYNEQFF
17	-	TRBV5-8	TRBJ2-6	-	TGTGCCAGCAGCTTGGACAGTATAAAATCTGGGGCCAACGTCCTGACTTTC	CASSLDSIKSGANVLTF
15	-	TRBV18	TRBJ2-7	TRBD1	TGTGCCAGCTCACCACCGGGACAGGGATCCTACGAGCAGTACTTC	CASSPPGQGSYEQYF
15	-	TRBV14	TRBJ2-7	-	TGTGCCAGCAGCTTAGACGTACAGAGTTCCTACGAGCAGTACTTC	CASSLDVQSSYEQYF
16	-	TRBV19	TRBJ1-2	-	TGTGCCAGTATCCCCGGGAGTATACAAAAGGCCGGTGGCTACACCTTC	CASIPGSIQKAGGYTF
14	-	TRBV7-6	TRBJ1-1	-	TGTGCCAGCAGCCATTCGGACAGTTGGACTGAAGCTTTCTTT	CASSHSDSWTEAFF
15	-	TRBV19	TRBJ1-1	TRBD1	TGTGCCAGTAGTGTCCAACAGGGGGGGTTCACTGAAGCTTTCTTT	CASSVQQGGFTEAFF
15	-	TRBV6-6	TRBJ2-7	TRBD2	TGTGCCAGCAGGTTAACTAGCGGGAGGGCCAACGAGCAGTACTTC	CASRLTSGRANEQYF
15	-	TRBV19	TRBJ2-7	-	TGTGCCAGTAGTAAGGCGCCAGGGAAACAGTACGAGCAGTACTTC	CASSKAPGKQYEQYF
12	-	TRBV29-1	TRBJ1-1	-	TGCAGCACCCGGACTCTCAACACTGAAGCTTTCTTT	CSTRTLNTEAFF
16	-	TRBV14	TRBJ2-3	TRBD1	TGTGCCAGCAGCCAAGGGGACAGGGGGCCTACAGATACGCAGTATTTT	CASSQGDRGPTDTQYF
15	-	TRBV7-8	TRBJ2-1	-	TGTGCCAGCAGCTTACGTCAGGGAACCTACAATGAGCAGTTCTTC	CASSLRQGTYNEQFF